Listed below are T cell receptor beta chains from one sample, sequenced in a study of T-cell memory formation after mild COVID-19. Via MiXCR, TCRdb re-called the 5' RACE reads, giving one row per CDR3 protein. Altogether under 550,000 distinct CDR3 sequences are present, 15% to 20% being singletons, with the ten largest covering about 12%. The specimen sequenced was PBMCs or a T cell subset sorted from them (not recorded which). The receptor source for this set is an adult woman who had mild COVID-19 (a few samples of this study predate the infection). Cell type and time point are not known. Each CDR3 is given with its conserved first and last residue. D genes are given only for firm matches. Not every row has a clone size; where given, it reads once, few, many or a size class.

V gene,J gene,D gene,clone size,CDR3 protein,CDR3 DNA
TRBV24-1,TRBJ2-1,-,few,CATSSVRTGIVYNEQFF,TGTGCCACCAGTTCGGTCCGTACCGGGATTGTCTACAATGAGCAGTTCTTC
TRBV10-3,TRBJ2-5,-,-,CAISETGSGETQYF,TGTGCCATCAGTGAAACAGGGTCCGGGGAGACCCAGTACTTC
TRBV6-1,TRBJ1-5,-,few,CASSRARDNQPQHF,TGTGCCAGCAGTAGGGCTCGGGACAATCAGCCCCAGCATTTT
TRBV6-5,TRBJ1-2,-,-,CASKNPGNYGYTF,TGTGCCAGCAAAAATCCGGGGAACTATGGCTACACCTTC
TRBV7-9,TRBJ2-5,-,few,CASSLVSSIYVETQYF,TGTGCCAGCAGCTTAGTCTCTAGCATCTATGTAGAGACCCAGTACTTC
TRBV3-1,TRBJ2-5,TRBD2,many,CASSQDATSASQETQYF,TGTGCCAGCAGCCAAGATGCGACTAGCGCAAGCCAAGAGACCCAGTACTTC
TRBV28,TRBJ1-5,-,few,CANSYSNQPQHF,TGTGCCAATAGTTATAGCAATCAGCCCCAGCATTTT
TRBV12-3/TRBV12-4,TRBJ2-1,-,few,CASSDRGEQFF,TGTGCCAGCAGTGATCGGGGGGAGCAGTTCTTC
TRBV6-1,TRBJ2-1,-,-,CASRFPAREQFF,TGTGCCAGCAGGTTCCCAGCCCGGGAGCAGTTCTTC
TRBV7-2,TRBJ2-3,TRBD2,many,CASRTSGSVADTQYF,TGTGCCAGCAGAACTAGCGGGAGTGTGGCAGATACGCAGTATTTT
TRBV5-1,TRBJ2-5,TRBD2,few,CASSFLAGYQETQYF,TGCGCCAGCAGCTTCCTAGCGGGATACCAAGAGACCCAGTACTTC
TRBV11-2,TRBJ2-1,-,-,CASRKSGRPNEQFF,TGTGCCAGCAGGAAATCCGGGAGACCCAATGAGCAGTTCTTC
TRBV7-9,TRBJ1-5,-,few,CASRDGPGPNQPQHF,TGTGCCAGCAGGGACGGGCCCGGACCTAATCAGCCCCAGCATTTT
TRBV30,TRBJ2-7,TRBD2,many,CAWSNGLAVSYEQYF,TGTGCCTGGAGTAACGGACTAGCGGTATCCTACGAGCAGTACTTC
TRBV5-4,TRBJ2-1,-,few,CASSSYLRVNEQFF,TGTGCCAGCAGCTCATACCTGAGGGTGAATGAGCAGTTCTTC
TRBV12-3/TRBV12-4,TRBJ2-3,-,-,CASSDVGTDTQYF,TGTGCCAGCAGCGACGTCGGCACAGATACGCAGTATTTT
TRBV25-1,TRBJ1-2,-,few,CASRGLGIVDPGNVNYGYTF,TGTGCCAGCCGTGGGCTAGGAATAGTCGATCCTGGGAACGTTAACTATGGCTACACCTTC
TRBV12-3/TRBV12-4,TRBJ1-6,-,many,CASSFRQDSPLHF,TGTGCCAGCAGTTTTCGACAGGATTCACCCCTCCACTTT
TRBV12-3/TRBV12-4,TRBJ2-1,-,few,CASSRTGNSYNEQFF,TGTGCCAGCAGCCGAACAGGTAACTCCTACAATGAGCAGTTCTTC
TRBV4-1,TRBJ2-1,-,many,CASSQGVRGRNEQFF,TGCGCCAGCAGCCAAGGTGTCAGGGGAAGGAATGAGCAGTTCTTC
TRBV7-9,TRBJ1-1,-,-,CASSPPFGSGTEAFF,TGTGCCAGCAGCCCCCCGTTCGGGTCGGGCACTGAAGCTTTCTTT
TRBV4-2,TRBJ1-5,-,few,CASSQRPDSVGDQPQHF,TGTGCCAGCAGCCAACGCCCGGACAGCGTTGGCGATCAGCCCCAGCATTTT
TRBV7-6,TRBJ1-5,-,few,CASSPSQGRGQPQHF,TGTGCCAGCAGCCCCTCACAGGGCCGGGGACAGCCCCAGCATTTT
TRBV2,TRBJ1-6,TRBD1,few,CAQRTGTYNSPLHF,TGTGCCCAGCGGACAGGGACCTATAATTCACCCCTCCACTTT
TRBV4-1,TRBJ2-7,-,-,CASSQTWLGEQYF,TGCGCCAGCAGCCAGACATGGTTGGGAGAGCAGTACTTC
TRBV12-3/TRBV12-4,TRBJ1-4,-,-,CASSPWDPANEKLFF,TGTGCCAGCAGTCCGTGGGACCCAGCCAATGAAAAACTGTTTTTT
TRBV12-3/TRBV12-4,TRBJ2-7,-,-,CASSFRGVGYEQYF,TGTGCCAGCAGTTTTAGGGGAGTAGGCTACGAGCAGTACTTC
TRBV15,TRBJ1-5,-,once,CATSRQGSNQPQHF,TGTGCCACCAGCAGACAGGGGAGCAATCAGCCCCAGCATTTT
TRBV18,TRBJ2-1,-,few,CASSPGGFSSLEQFF,TGTGCCAGCTCACCCGGTGGGTTCTCCTCCCTGGAGCAGTTCTTC
TRBV7-2,TRBJ2-3,-,few,CASSLLGGSSTDTQYF,TGTGCCAGCAGCTTATTGGGAGGATCTAGCACAGATACGCAGTATTTT
TRBV10-3,TRBJ2-7,-,many,CAISEWWDQVGSYEQYF,TGTGCCATCAGTGAGTGGTGGGACCAGGTGGGCTCCTACGAGCAGTACTTC
TRBV20-1,TRBJ2-2,-,-,CSASPGAGELFF,TGCAGTGCTAGCCCGGGAGCCGGGGAGCTGTTTTTT
TRBV4-1,TRBJ1-1,-,-,CASSQGPGYSSEAFF,TGCGCCAGCAGCCAAGGGCCGGGGTATTCGTCTGAAGCTTTCTTT
TRBV14,TRBJ1-1,-,many,CASSPRQGHTEAFF,TGTGCCAGCAGCCCCCGGCAGGGCCACACTGAAGCTTTCTTT
TRBV29-1,TRBJ2-2,TRBD2,few,CSVESVGRASGELFF,TGCAGCGTTGAATCTGTCGGGAGGGCCTCCGGGGAGCTGTTTTTT
TRBV6-1,TRBJ2-1,-,-,CASSQVTRGQFF,TGTGCCAGCAGCCAGGTGACCCGAGGGCAGTTCTTC
TRBV20-1,TRBJ2-1,-,-,CRARGEFPDEQFF,TGCAGAGCTAGAGGAGAATTCCCAGATGAGCAGTTCTTC
TRBV10-1,TRBJ2-7,TRBD1,-,CASTPPSRDREMSYEQYF,TGCGCCAGCACCCCCCCAAGCCGGGACAGGGAGATGTCCTACGAGCAGTACTTC
TRBV14,TRBJ2-3,TRBD1,-,CASSPRQGLGTDTQYF,TGTGCCAGCAGCCCCCGACAGGGGTTGGGCACAGATACGCAGTATTTT
TRBV20-1,TRBJ2-7,-,few,CSARLGGVSYEQYF,TGCAGTGCTAGACTCGGCGGGGTCTCCTACGAGCAGTACTTC
TRBV15,TRBJ1-4,TRBD1,-,CATSGGTDATNEKLFF,TGTGCCACCAGCGGCGGGACAGATGCAACTAATGAAAAACTGTTTTTT
TRBV29-1,TRBJ2-4,-,-,CSVEESLAKNIQYF,TGCAGCGTTGAGGAGAGCCTAGCCAAAAACATTCAGTACTTC
TRBV20-1,TRBJ2-2,-,few,CSARAGTGNTGELFF,TGCAGTGCTAGAGCCGGAACAGGGAACACCGGGGAGCTGTTTTTT
TRBV7-9,TRBJ2-1,TRBD2,-,CASSSGLAVDEQFF,TGTGCCAGCAGCTCCGGACTAGCCGTCGATGAGCAGTTCTTC
TRBV5-1,TRBJ1-1,-,-,CASSLVSGTGLEAFF,TGCGCCAGCAGCTTGGTATCCGGGACGGGCCTTGAAGCTTTCTTT
TRBV12-3/TRBV12-4,TRBJ2-1,TRBD1,-,CASRTGTGSYNEQFF,TGTGCCAGCAGGACCGGGACAGGGTCCTACAATGAGCAGTTCTTC
TRBV24-1,TRBJ2-6,-,-,CATSDSSPRRDSGANVLTF,TGTGCCACCAGTGATTCCTCACCCCGACGGGACTCTGGGGCCAACGTCCTGACTTTC
TRBV7-2,TRBJ2-2,-,few,CASSFSPGTNTGELFF,TGTGCCAGCAGCTTTTCCCCGGGGACAAACACCGGGGAGCTGTTTTTT
TRBV12-3/TRBV12-4,TRBJ1-1,-,few,CASSLGHVAFF,TGTGCCAGCAGCTTGGGACATGTAGCTTTCTTT
TRBV4-1,TRBJ2-7,-,-,CASSQGPSSYEQYF,TGCGCCAGCAGCCAAGGGCCCAGTTCCTACGAGCAGTACTTC
TRBV9,TRBJ2-2,TRBD2,-,CASSVERKRGGSEAGELFF,TGTGCCAGCAGCGTAGAAAGGAAGCGGGGGGGCTCGGAGGCCGGGGAGCTGTTTTTT
TRBV2,TRBJ2-7,-,-,CASSQQEYEQYF,TGTGCCAGCAGCCAGCAAGAATACGAGCAGTACTTC
TRBV7-9,TRBJ2-1,TRBD2,-,CASSLVQGVREGNNEQFF,TGTGCCAGCAGCTTAGTACAAGGGGTGAGGGAGGGCAACAATGAGCAGTTCTTC
TRBV2,TRBJ2-7,TRBD2,once,CASSEGIAGAPPYEQYF,TGTGCCAGCAGTGAAGGGATAGCGGGAGCCCCTCCCTACGAGCAGTACTTC
TRBV5-1,TRBJ1-2,-,-,CASSQGLSGGYTF,TGCGCCAGCAGCCAGGGGCTGTCGGGAGGCTACACCTTC
TRBV12-3/TRBV12-4,TRBJ2-1,TRBD2,-,CASSITSGSGNEQFF,TGTGCCAGCAGTATCACTAGCGGGAGTGGAAATGAGCAGTTCTTC
TRBV6-1,TRBJ1-5,-,few,CASSGLQGPSQHF,TGTGCCAGCAGTGGGCTACAGGGTCCGTCCCAGCATTTT
TRBV7-2,TRBJ2-1,TRBD2,few,CASSLAPGGEFF,TGTGCCAGCAGCTTAGCCCCTGGGGGGGAGTTCTTC
TRBV4-2,TRBJ2-7,TRBD2,few,CASSIQTSGITYEQYF,TGTGCCAGCAGCATCCAAACTAGCGGGATTACCTACGAGCAGTACTTC
TRBV5-1,TRBJ1-3,-,-,CASSRDLQSSGNTIYF,TGCGCCAGCAGCCGGGACTTGCAAAGCTCTGGAAACACCATATATTTT